Following are 28 T cell receptor beta chains from one sample sequenced in a study of blood T cell repertoires in COVID-19. Generated by immunoSEQ multiplex PCR, the TCRdb table keeps only in-frame clones and is missing some. Among about 230,000 clones listed, 65% to 85% were seen once. Sequencing was carried out using peripheral blood. Every receptor here comes from a man older than 75 with acute or convalescent COVID-19.

The chain has TRBV28 and TRBJ2-1; 10 bases are a match to TRBD2. Germline CDR1 reads MDHEN; CDR2 reads SYDVKM. The CDR3 contains 14 residues. Germline trimming cut 8 bases from V and 8 bases from J; bases unmatched to any gene: 9. The CDR3 sequence is CASYEREGLYEQFF. CDR3 nucleotide sequence: TGTGCCAGCTATGAGCGGGAGGGCCTCTATGAGCAGTTCTTC.

This clone was seen only once. This chain connects TRBV5-1 to TRBJ2-7; tentatively, D is TRBD1 (5 bases). V lost 2 bases and J 2 bases, leaving 8 bases between the germline ends. Germline V gives CDR1 SGHRS, CDR2 YFSETQ. The CDR3 loop spans 13 amino acids. CDR3 DNA: TGCGCCAGCAGCTTCCCAGGGACCTACGAGCAGTACTTC. As protein: CASSFPGTYEQYF.

The chain joins TRBV25-1 to TRBJ1-4; no clear D gene. The CDR3 totals 11 residues. The germline V gene encodes CDR1 MGHDK and CDR2 SYGVNS. Trimming left V 3 bases short and J 10 bases short, with 6 bases between. Here the CDR3 reads CASSDTGKLFF. The CDR3, as DNA: TGTGCCAGCAGTGACACCGGAAAACTGTTTTTT.

The chain employs TRBV25-1 and TRBJ2-3; D possibly corresponds to TRBD1 (5 bases). CDR1 and CDR2 (germline): MGHDK, SYGVNS. There are 16 residues in the CDR3. V gave up 3 bases and J gave up 2 bases, with 15 bases separating them. The CDR3 DNA reads as TGTGCCAGCAGTGAGGCAGGGCGGTCACACACAGATACGCAGTATTTT. Translating it yields CASSEAGRSHTDTQYF.

The V and J genes are TRBV11-3 and TRBJ2-3; 10 nucleotides align to TRBD2. V lost 5 bases and J lost 2; bases outside the gene matches: 7. The CDR3 has 16 residues. Germline values: CDR1 SGHNT, CDR2 YENEEA. CDR3 sequence: CASSPGTSASTDTQYF. In nucleotides, the CDR3 is TGTGCCAGCAGCCCCGGGACTAGCGCGTCCACAGATACGCAGTATTTT.

This chain uses TRBV24-1 with TRBJ2-2; 9 positions match TRBD1. V shed 4 bases, J shed 4 bases, and the junction held 9 bases outside the gene matches. The CDR3 length is 17 residues. The germline V gene has CDR1 KGHDR and CDR2 SFDVKD. CDR3 protein: CATSDQGQGWPTGELFF. In DNA form, the CDR3 reads TGTGCCACCAGTGACCAGGGACAGGGATGGCCCACCGGGGAGCTGTTTTTT.

The chain combines TRBV10-3 with TRBJ2-4; TRBD2 is a possible D gene (5 bases). In germline, CDR1 is ENHRY, CDR2 SYGVKD. The V end lost 2 bases, the J end lost 3 bases, and 11 bases lay between the germline ends. CDR3 size: 15 residues. The CDR3 DNA follows: TGTGCCATCAGTGAGGGCGCGGGCGGCAAAAACATTCAGTACTTC. Its translation is CAISEGAGGKNIQYF.

This chain joins TRBV6-1 and TRBJ1-5; D call uncertain. The CDR3 contains 14 residues. Germline CDR1 is MNHNS and CDR2 is SASEGT. Trimming removed 3 bases at V and 0 bases at J, with 6 bases between. CDR3 in amino acids: CASSDLLSNQPQHF. CDR3 DNA: TGTGCCAGCAGTGATCTACTTAGCAATCAGCCCCAGCATTTT.

This clone has a handful of counts. The chain joins TRBV6-5 to TRBJ2-1; 7 bases match TRBD2. Losses at the gene ends were 11 bases for V and 1 base for J; bases not matched to a gene: 11. This CDR3 comprises 15 residues. Germline CDR1 reads MNHEY; CDR2 reads SVGAGI. In DNA form, the CDR3 reads TGTGCCGGGGGGGGTAGCGGGCTTTCCTACAATGAGCAGTTCTTC. It specifies CAGGGSGLSYNEQFF.

Concerning this clone itself: At one end the junction does not follow the germline gene, possibly because of a read error. The rearrangement links TRBV7-7 to TRBJ2-5; weak D call: TRBD2 (6 bases). CDR3 length equals 15 residues. Germline V gene data show CDR1 as SSHAT and CDR2 as FNYEAQ (reference sequence). In DNA form, the CDR3 reads TGTGCTAGCAGCTTACGGCGGGGCTCGCAAGAGACCCAGTACTTC. This codes for CASSLRRGSQETQYF.

This CDR3 reads CASSLGPNEQYF. The DNA for the CDR3 is TGTGCCAGCAGTTTAGGGCCCAACGAGCAGTACTTC. The V and J genes are TRBV12-3 or TRBV12-4 and TRBJ2-7; D is ambiguous. The CDR3 length is 12 residues. V shed 1 base and J shed 5 bases, with 6 bases lying between them.

V gene TRBV7-9 combines with J gene TRBJ2-3, with D possibly matching TRBD1 (6 bases). V was pared by 5 bases and J by 0 bases, with 12 bases between. CDR1 and CDR2 (germline): SEHNR, FQNEAQ (reference sequence). The CDR3 extends over 15 amino acids. The CDR3 sequence: CASSLGTTSTDTQYF. In DNA form, the CDR3 reads TGTGCCAGCAGCCTAGGGACAACTAGCACAGATACGCAGTATTTT.

The chain has TRBV19 and TRBJ2-2, with TRBD2 matching over 7 bases. Trimming took 4 bases from V and 6 from J; bases not matched to a gene: 5. The CDR3 is 14 residues long. Germline CDR1 is LNHDA and CDR2 is SQIVND (reference sequence). As DNA, the CDR3 is TGTGCCAGTAGTACTCTTGGGGGGGCCGGGGAGCTGTTTTTT. Translated, it gives CASSTLGGAGELFF.

The V and J genes are TRBV5-4 and TRBJ2-5; TRBD2 matches 7 bases. The CDR3 length is 15 residues. The germline V gene encodes CDR1 SGHNT and CDR2 YYREEE (reference sequence). The trim removed 0 bases at V and 4 bases at J, leaving 6 bases unmatched. The CDR3 region is CASSLEGPGGETQYF. The CDR3 DNA sequence: TGTGCCAGCAGCTTGGAGGGCCCGGGAGGAGAGACCCAGTACTTC. The full variable domain, its missing parts supplied by reference TRBV5-4 and TRBJ2-5, is ETGVTQSPTHLIKTRGQQVTLRCSSQSGHNTVSWYQQALGQGPQFIFQYYREEENGRGNFPPRFSGLQFPNYSSELNVNALELDDSALYLCASSLEGPGGETQYFGPGTRLLVL.

The CDR3 loop is CASSLDRGLAETQYF. The CDR3 nucleotides read TGTGCCAGCAGCTTGGACAGGGGGCTCGCGGAGACCCAGTACTTC. This chain links TRBV5-4 with TRBJ2-5, with 9 positions matching TRBD1. V shed 0 bases, J shed 5 bases, and the junction held 5 bases outside the gene matches. The V gene's germline CDR1 is SGHNT and CDR2 YYREEE (reference sequence). This CDR3 contains 15 residues.

The rearrangement links TRBV28 to TRBJ1-2; D is perhaps TRBD1 (5 bases). Per germline, CDR1 MDHEN and CDR2 SYDVKM. The CDR3 spans 14 residues. Trimming took 6 bases from V and 8 from J, leaving 19 bases between them. CDR3 amino acids: CASRANRQGAGYTF. CDR3 nucleotides: TGTGCCAGCAGGGCGAATCGGCAGGGTGCAGGCTACACCTTC.

This sequence joins TRBV25-1 and TRBJ1-2, with a possible D match to TRBD1 (6 bases). The CDR3 consists of 17 residues. Trimming removed 1 base from V and 4 bases from J, with 19 bases in between. The germline gives CDR1 MGHDK, CDR2 SYGVNS. The CDR3 DNA sequence: TGTGCCAGCAGTGAATCCCCCGGTAGGGGGAGTGCCTATGGCTACACCTTC. Its translation is CASSESPGRGSAYGYTF.

A note on this clone: In the same sample, other DNA sequences code for this CDR3. The genes are TRBV3-1 (or the pseudogene TRBV3-2) and TRBJ1-5; 9 bases agree with TRBD1. After removal of 1 base from V and 7 bases from J, the junction contained 2 bases not matched to a gene. Germline CDR1 is LGHDT and CDR2 is YNNKEL (reference sequence). The CDR3 totals 14 residues. The CDR3: CASSQGQGGQPQHF. The CDR3 DNA sequence: TGTGCCAGCAGCCAAGGACAGGGGGGCCAGCCCCAGCATTTT.

The genes are TRBV7-2 and TRBJ1-1; D may be TRBD1 (6 bases). Trimming removed 5 bases from V and 0 bases from J, with 16 bases in between. Germline CDR1 SGHTA, CDR2 FQGNSA. The CDR3 length is 16 residues. CDR3 region: CASSPKGGHVNTEAFF. Here the CDR3 DNA reads TGTGCCAGCAGCCCCAAAGGGGGACACGTGAACACTGAAGCTTTCTTT.

This chain joins TRBV4-1 and TRBJ2-1; 7 bases map to TRBD2. V shed 1 base and J 6 bases; nucleotides not matched to a gene: 9. The CDR3 spans 16 residues. CDR1 and CDR2 (germline): MGHRA, YSYEKL. CDR3 loop: CASSQAVERGFNEQFF. The CDR3 nucleotides are TGCGCCAGCAGCCAAGCCGTCGAGCGGGGATTCAATGAGCAGTTCTTC.

This chain uses TRBV10-1 with TRBJ1-1; D is ambiguous. The germline V and J ends were trimmed by 0 bases and 5 bases, with 7 bases remaining between them. This CDR3 contains 13 residues. Germline V gene data show CDR1 as WNHNN and CDR2 as SYGVQD (reference sequence). The CDR3 coding sequence is TGCGCCAGCAGTGAGTCTGGGAGGACTGAAGCTTTCTTT. This codes for CASSESGRTEAFF.

This clone has more than one count but fewer than ten. V and J are TRBV5-1 and TRBJ1-2; D might be TRBD1 (5 bases). V lost 0 bases and J lost 13, with 13 bases in between. The germline gives CDR1 SGHRS, CDR2 YFSETQ. There are 12 residues in the CDR3. CDR3 nucleotides: TGCGCCAGCAGCTTGGAAAGGCAGGGTGGCACCTTC. Encoded protein: CASSLERQGGTF. Combining the CDR3 with reference TRBV5-1 and TRBJ1-2 gives the whole variable domain KAGVTQTPRYLIKTRGQQVTLSCSPISGHRSVSWYQQTPGQGLQFLFEYFSETQRNKGNFPGRFSGRQFSNSRSEMNVSTLELGDSALYLCASSLERQGGTFGSGTRLTVV.

The chain combines TRBV3-1 (or the pseudogene TRBV3-2) with TRBJ2-7; D possibly corresponds to TRBD2 (6 bases). This CDR3 comprises 15 residues. Trimming left V 0 bases short and J 2 bases short, with 11 bases between. Germline assignment: CDR1 LGHDT and CDR2 YNNKEL (reference sequence). This CDR3 is CASSQEASAPYEQYF. In DNA form, the CDR3 reads TGTGCCAGCAGCCAAGAGGCTAGCGCTCCCTACGAGCAGTACTTC.

The chain links TRBV29-1 to TRBJ2-1, with 13 bases identical to TRBD2. The CDR3 sequence is 14 residues long. The V gene end was trimmed by 6 bases and the J gene end by 9 bases; junction bases not matched to a gene: 8. Germline loops: CDR1 SQVTM, CDR2 ANQGSEA. The CDR3 loop is CSVAQLAGGGEQFF. As DNA, the CDR3 is TGCAGCGTGGCCCAACTAGCGGGGGGGGGTGAGCAGTTCTTC.

This rearrangement joins TRBV27 to TRBJ2-1, with D tentatively TRBD2 (5 bases). This CDR3 is built from 17 residues. V was clipped by 3 bases and J by 0 bases, with 15 bases between them. CDR1 and CDR2 (germline): MNHEY, SMNVEV (reference sequence). The CDR3 coding sequence is TGTGCCAGCAGTTTCACTAGAAAGGCTTCCTCCTACAATGAGCAGTTCTTC. This sequence encodes CASSFTRKASSYNEQFF.

V gene TRBV19 combines with J gene TRBJ1-3; D is possibly TRBD1 (5 bases). The germline gives CDR1 LNHDA, CDR2 SQIVND (reference sequence). Trimming shortened V by 9 bases and J by 0 bases, and 15 bases separated the two germline ends. This CDR3 is 15 amino acids long. The CDR3 region has the DNA TGTGCCAGAAACCCGACAGCATTCTCTGGAAACACCATATATTTT. Translated, it gives CARNPTAFSGNTIYF.

This sequence joins TRBV7-2 and TRBJ2-1, with 11 positions matching TRBD2. CDR3 length: 14 residues. J lost 11 bases, V lost 4 bases, and 7 bases had no gene match. Germline-derived CDR1 and CDR2 are SGHTA and FQGNSA. The CDR3 reads CASSSLAGEGKQFF. The CDR3 DNA is TGTGCCAGCAGCTCACTAGCGGGGGAAGGCAAGCAGTTCTTC.

The chain is built from TRBV29-1 and TRBJ2-1; TRBD2 matches at 13 bases. CDR1 and CDR2 (germline): SQVTM, ANQGSEA. V dropped 7 bases and J dropped 8; count of bases not matched to a gene: 14. The CDR3 has 16 amino acids. The CDR3 reads CSALRTSGSGGHEQFF. DNA for the CDR3: TGCAGCGCTCTCCGGACTAGCGGGAGTGGGGGCCATGAGCAGTTCTTC.